This record looks at one T cell receptor (beta chain) sequence and its context. The data were obtained in a study of blood T cell repertoires in COVID-19. Study overall: Donors in the United States, Italy and Spain gave samples during acute or convalescent COVID-19.

CDR3 size: 14 residues. The V end was cut by 0 bases, the J end by 7 bases, with 10 bases between. Germline loops: CDR1 MNHEY, CDR2 SVGEGT. The method was immunoSEQ multiplex PCR; TCRdb's version includes in-frame clones alone and lacks a portion of them. The data show tens of thousands of clones, 80% to 90% seen once. The sequenced sample was peripheral blood. This TCR was recovered from a human donor with acute or convalescent COVID-19. The donor label of this sample is uncertain. This chain uses TRBV6-2 or TRBV6-3 with TRBJ2-4; unclear D gene. The CDR3 DNA sequence: TGTGCCAGCAGTTACTCGCGCGACGGGAACATTCAGTACTTC. It translates to CASSYSRDGNIQYF.